This paragraph reports one T cell receptor (beta chain). Authors' data handling: Nucleated cell counts were estimated from reference gene primer amplification. TCRdb keeps only in-frame clones here, not all; method: immunoSEQ multiplex PCR. V and J calls plus clone size are reproduced from that table; the DNA served to infer D and trimming. The sample comprises approximately 190,000 clones, roughly four fifths of which are singletons, and roughly 14% rests with the top ten. Germline-derived CDR1 and CDR2 are LNHDA and SQIVND (reference sequence). CDR3 size: 16 residues. Unmatched junction bases numbered 11, after V lost 3 bases and J lost 4 bases. This record belongs to a study of blood T cell repertoires in COVID-19. Study-wide context: Samples came from the United States, Italy and Spain, spanning acute and convalescent COVID-19.

The sequence came from a man under 40 with active or convalescent COVID-19. Sequences were obtained from peripheral blood. The V call is TRBV19, the J call TRBJ2-5, with 7 bases matching TRBD2. In DNA, the CDR3 is TGTGCCAGTAGTATTTGGGCGGGGGACCATGGAGAGACCCAGTACTTC. This translates into CASSIWAGDHGETQYF.